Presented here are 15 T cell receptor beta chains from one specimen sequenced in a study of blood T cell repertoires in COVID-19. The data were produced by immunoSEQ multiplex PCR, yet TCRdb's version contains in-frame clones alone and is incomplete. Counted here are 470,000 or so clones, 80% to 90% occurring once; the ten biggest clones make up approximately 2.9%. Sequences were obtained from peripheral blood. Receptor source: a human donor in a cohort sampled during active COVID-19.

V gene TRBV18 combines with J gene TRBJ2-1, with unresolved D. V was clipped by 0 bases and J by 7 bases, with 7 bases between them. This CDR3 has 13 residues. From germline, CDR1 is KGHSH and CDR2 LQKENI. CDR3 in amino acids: CASSPPSKNEQFF. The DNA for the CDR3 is TGTGCCAGCTCACCACCGAGCAAGAATGAGCAGTTCTTC.

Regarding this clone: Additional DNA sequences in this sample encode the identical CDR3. The CDR3 DNA sequence: TGTGCCAGCAGTTTCAAGGGGCGAGGCTACACCTTC. It translates to CASSFKGRGYTF. The rearrangement joins TRBV28 to TRBJ1-2, with a tentative D call TRBD1 (5 bases). This CDR3 contains 12 residues. Germline loops: CDR1 MDHEN, CDR2 SYDVKM. V lost 3 bases, J lost 8 bases, and 10 bases lay in between.

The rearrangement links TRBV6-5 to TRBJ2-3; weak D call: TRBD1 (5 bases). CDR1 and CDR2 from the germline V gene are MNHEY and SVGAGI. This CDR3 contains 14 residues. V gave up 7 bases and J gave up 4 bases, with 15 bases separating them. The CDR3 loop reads CASNRRAGSDTQYF. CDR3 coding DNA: TGTGCCAGCAATAGAAGAGCAGGGTCAGATACGCAGTATTTT.

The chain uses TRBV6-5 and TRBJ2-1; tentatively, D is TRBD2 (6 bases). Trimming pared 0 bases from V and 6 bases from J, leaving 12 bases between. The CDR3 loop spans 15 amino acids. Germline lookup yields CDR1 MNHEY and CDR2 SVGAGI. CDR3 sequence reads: CASSYSTLGGNEQFF. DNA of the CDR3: TGTGCCAGCAGTTACTCGACCTTGGGGGGCAATGAGCAGTTCTTC.

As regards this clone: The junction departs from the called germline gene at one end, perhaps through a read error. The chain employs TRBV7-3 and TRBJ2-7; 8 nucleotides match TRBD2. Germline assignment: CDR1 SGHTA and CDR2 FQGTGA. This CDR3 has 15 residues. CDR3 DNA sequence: TGTGCCAGCAGCCTAACAGCGGGGGCGACCTACGAGCAGTACTTC. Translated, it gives CASSLTAGATYEQYF.

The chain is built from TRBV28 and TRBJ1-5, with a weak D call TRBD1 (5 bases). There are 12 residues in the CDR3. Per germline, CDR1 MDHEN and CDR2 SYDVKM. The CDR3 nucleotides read TGTGCTACCCACAGGAGTAATCAGCCCCAGCATTTT. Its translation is CATHRSNQPQHF.

The CDR3 sequence: CSSGTDYGYTF. In DNA form, the CDR3 reads TGCAGCTCCGGGACAGACTATGGCTACACCTTC. V and J are TRBV29-1 and TRBJ1-2; 7 positions match TRBD1. CDR1 and CDR2 (germline): SQVTM, ANQGSEA. Germline trimming cut 8 bases from V and 3 bases from J; bases unmatched to any gene: 3. CDR3 length: 11 residues.

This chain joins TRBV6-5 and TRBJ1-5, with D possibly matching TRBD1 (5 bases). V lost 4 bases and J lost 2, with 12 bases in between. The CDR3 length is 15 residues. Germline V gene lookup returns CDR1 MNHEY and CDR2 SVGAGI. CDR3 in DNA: TGTGCCAGCAGTTCTCAGGGCGGAGGCAATCAGCCCCAGCATTTT. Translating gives CASSSQGGGNQPQHF.

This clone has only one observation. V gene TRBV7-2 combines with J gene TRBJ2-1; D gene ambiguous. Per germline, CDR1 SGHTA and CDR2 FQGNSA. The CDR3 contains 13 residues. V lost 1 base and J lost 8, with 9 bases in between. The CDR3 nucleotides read TGTGCCAGCAGCTTAGTGGCTAGTCATGAGCAGTTCTTC. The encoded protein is CASSLVASHEQFF. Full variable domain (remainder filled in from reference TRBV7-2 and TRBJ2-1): GAGVSQSPSNKVTEKGKDVELRCDPISGHTALYWYRQSLGQGLEFLIYFQGNSAPDKSGLPSDRFSAERTGGSVSTLTIQRTQQEDSAVYLCASSLVASHEQFFGPGTRLTVL.

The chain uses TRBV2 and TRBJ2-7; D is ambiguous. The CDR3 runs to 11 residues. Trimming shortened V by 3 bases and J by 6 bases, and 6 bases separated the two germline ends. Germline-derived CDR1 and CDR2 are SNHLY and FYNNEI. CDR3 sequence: CASSDTGEQYF. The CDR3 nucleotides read TGTGCCAGCAGTGACACCGGCGAGCAGTACTTC.

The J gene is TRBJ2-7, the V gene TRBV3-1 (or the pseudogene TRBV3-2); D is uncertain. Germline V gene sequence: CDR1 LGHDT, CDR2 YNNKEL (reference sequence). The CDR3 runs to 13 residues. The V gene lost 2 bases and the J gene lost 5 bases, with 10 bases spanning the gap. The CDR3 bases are TGTGCCAGCAGCCAATTTGAAACGGACGAGCAGTACTTC. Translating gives CASSQFETDEQYF.

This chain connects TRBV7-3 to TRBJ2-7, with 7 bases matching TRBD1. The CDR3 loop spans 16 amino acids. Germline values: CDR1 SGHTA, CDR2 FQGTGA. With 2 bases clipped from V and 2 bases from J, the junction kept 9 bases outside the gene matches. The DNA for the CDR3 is TGTGCCAGCAGCTTAGTCCGGGACAGCCTCCCCTACGAGCAGTACTTC. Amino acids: CASSLVRDSLPYEQYF.

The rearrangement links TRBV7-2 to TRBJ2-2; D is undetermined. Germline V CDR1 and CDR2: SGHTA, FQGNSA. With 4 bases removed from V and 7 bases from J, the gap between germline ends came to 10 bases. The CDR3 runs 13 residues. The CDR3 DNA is TGTGCCAGCAGCTCGAGTCGGGTCGGGGAGCTGTTTTTT. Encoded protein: CASSSSRVGELFF.

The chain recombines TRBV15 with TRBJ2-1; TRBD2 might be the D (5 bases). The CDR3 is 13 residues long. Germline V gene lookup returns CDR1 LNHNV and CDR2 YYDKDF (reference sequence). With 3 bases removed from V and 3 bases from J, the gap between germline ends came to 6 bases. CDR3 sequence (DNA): TGTGCCACCAGCAGCCGGGGCTACAATGAGCAGTTCTTC. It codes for CATSSRGYNEQFF.

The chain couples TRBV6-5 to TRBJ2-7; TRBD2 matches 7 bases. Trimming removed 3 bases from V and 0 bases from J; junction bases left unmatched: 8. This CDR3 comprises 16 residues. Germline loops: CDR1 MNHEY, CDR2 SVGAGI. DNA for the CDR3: TGTGCCAGCAGTTATAGGGCTAGCGGTAGCTCCTACGAGCAGTACTTC. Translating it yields CASSYRASGSSYEQYF.